These T cell receptor beta chains were read from a single sample in a study of blood T cell repertoires in COVID-19. Libraries were prepared by immunoSEQ multiplex PCR; TCRdb keeps only in-frame clonotypes and omits some of them. The sample consists of approximately 67,000 clones, about nine tenths of them appearing once. The material sequenced was peripheral blood. The receptors derive from a man aged 50-59 years with active COVID-19. Both conserved end residues are part of each CDR3. A D gene is named only where the DNA matches it firmly. Clone size is not always given. Where it is, it says once, few, many or a class for expanded clones.

cdr3_aa cdr3_nt v_call cdr3_length clone_size j_call d_call
CASSPAEGGATYNEQFF TGTGCCAGCAGCCCCGCTGAAGGAGGGGCGACCTACAATGAGCAGTTCTTC TRBV5-4 17 - TRBJ2-1 -
CASSLGGRGPGNTEAFF TGTGCCAGCAGCTTAGGGGGCCGGGGGCCGGGGAACACTGAAGCTTTCTTT TRBV5-4 17 - TRBJ1-1 TRBD1
CASKLPHYGYTF TGTGCCAGTAAACTCCCGCACTATGGCTACACCTTC TRBV28 12 - TRBJ1-2 -
CAISRRTNTGELFF TGTGCCATTAGTCGCAGGACGAACACCGGGGAGCTGTTTTTT TRBV19 14 - TRBJ2-2 -
CASSSKPGQRNTEAFF TGTGCCAGCAGTTCCAAACCGGGACAACGGAACACTGAAGCTTTCTTT TRBV25-1 16 - TRBJ1-1 -
CASSSGGNTIYF TGTGCCAGCAGTTCCGGTGGAAACACCATATATTTT TRBV12-3/TRBV12-4 12 - TRBJ1-3 -
CASSPPPEAGVNTIYF TGTGCCAGCTCACCTCCCCCTGAGGCGGGAGTAAACACCATATATTTT TRBV18 16 medium-sized TRBJ1-3 -
CASSPQRTGQTPLHF TGTGCCAGCAGTCCCCAACGGACGGGACAAACACCCCTCCACTTT TRBV6-5 15 - TRBJ1-6 -
CASSLDSAYGVYEQYF TGCGCCAGCAGCCTAGACAGCGCCTATGGGGTCTACGAGCAGTACTTC TRBV5-1 16 - TRBJ2-7 -
CASSFGGGTGDTEAFF TGTGCCAGCAGCTTTGGCGGCGGGACAGGGGACACTGAAGCTTTCTTT TRBV11-2 16 - TRBJ1-1 TRBD1
CASSSTTGLDGELFF TGTGCCAGCTCATCTACGACAGGGTTGGACGGGGAGCTGTTTTTT TRBV18 15 - TRBJ2-2 TRBD1
CASSSDRTFNYGYTF TGTGCCAGCAGCTCTGACCGGACTTTTAACTATGGCTACACCTTC TRBV7-9 15 - TRBJ1-2 -
CASSLGNLGRGGQETQYF TGTGCCAGCAGCTTAGGGAACCTTGGGCGGGGGGGACAAGAGACCCAGTACTTC TRBV7-2 18 - TRBJ2-5 TRBD2
CASSEGLARGLEKLFF TGTGCCAGCAGTGAAGGGTTGGCCAGGGGGCTTGAAAAACTGTTTTTT TRBV6-1 16 - TRBJ1-4 TRBD1
CASSSLAGEDNEQFF TGCGCCAGCTCTTCACTAGCGGGGGAGGACAATGAGCAGTTCTTC TRBV4-3 15 - TRBJ2-1 TRBD2
CASSLSGGTDTQYF TGTGCTAGCAGCTTGAGCGGGGGCACAGATACGCAGTATTTT TRBV7-7 14 - TRBJ2-3 TRBD2
CASRGGQGDRNTEAFF TGTGCCAGCAGAGGAGGACAGGGGGACCGGAACACTGAAGCTTTCTTT TRBV28 16 - TRBJ1-1 TRBD1
CASRLAGAGQETQYF TGTGCCAGCAGATTAGCGGGAGCAGGGCAAGAGACCCAGTACTTC TRBV6-5 15 - TRBJ2-5 TRBD2
CATSGQGKETQYF TGTGCCACCAGCGGACAGGGAAAAGAGACCCAGTACTTC TRBV15 13 - TRBJ2-5 TRBD1
CASNTGGAEAFF TGTGCCAGCAACACCGGGGGGGCTGAAGCTTTCTTT TRBV3-1/TRBV3-2 12 - TRBJ1-1 -
CATSELAVSYNEQFF TGTGCCACCAGTGAACTAGCGGTCTCCTACAATGAGCAGTTCTTC TRBV24-1 15 - TRBJ2-1 TRBD2
CASSESGVGLETQYF TGTGCCAGCAGTGAATCAGGGGTAGGGTTGGAGACCCAGTACTTC TRBV25-1 15 few TRBJ2-5 -
CASSRDRRQETQYF TGTGCCAGCAGCCGGGACAGGAGACAAGAGACCCAGTACTTC TRBV5-4 14 once TRBJ2-5 TRBD1
CSVVGLAGGEADTQYF TGCAGCGTCGTCGGCCTAGCGGGGGGTGAGGCAGATACGCAGTATTTT TRBV29-1 16 - TRBJ2-3 TRBD2
CASSLDNLSNQPQHF TGTGCCAGCAGCTTGGACAACCTTAGCAATCAGCCCCAGCATTTT TRBV7-2 15 once TRBJ1-5 -
CASSLKVRDYNEQFF TGTGCCAGCAGCCTAAAGGTCAGGGACTACAATGAGCAGTTCTTC TRBV7-2 15 - TRBJ2-1 -
CASSYKTGWGLAEAFF TGTGCCAGCAGTTACAAAACAGGGTGGGGTCTCGCTGAAGCTTTCTTT TRBV6-5 16 - TRBJ1-1 -
CASSGQTNYGYTF TGTGCCAGCAGCGGACAGACTAACTATGGCTACACCTTC TRBV11-2 13 - TRBJ1-2 -
CASSYRVRLGTGNEQFF TGTGCCAGCAGTTACCGGGTACGACTAGGGACAGGGAATGAGCAGTTCTTC TRBV6-2/TRBV6-3 17 - TRBJ2-1 TRBD1
CASGGQGSYEQYF TGTGCCAGCGGGGGACAGGGTTCCTACGAGCAGTACTTC TRBV2 13 - TRBJ2-7 TRBD1
CASSYSASSGTYEQYF TGTGCCAGCAGTTACTCGGCGTCTAGCGGGACCTACGAGCAGTACTTC TRBV6-6 16 - TRBJ2-7 TRBD2
CASSQTSGYGYTF TGTGCCAGCAGCCAGACAAGCGGCTATGGCTACACCTTC TRBV6-2/TRBV6-3 13 once TRBJ1-2 -
CASSYSLDRPYSNQPQHF TGTGCCAGCAGTTACAGTTTGGACAGACCTTATAGCAATCAGCCCCAGCATTTT TRBV6-2/TRBV6-3 18 few TRBJ1-5 -